This TCR beta chain was sequenced in a study of cytomegalovirus exposure and HLA in healthy donors (dated by TCRdb to 2016 to 2017). Describing the broader study: In an earlier analysis of approximately 640 of the donors, around 290 Gb of sequence data and approximately 100 million unique TCR beta sequences from 180 million or so T cells were reported. About 330 gigabases of sequencing data and about 92 million unique TCR sequences made up an early release that covered 500 to 700 HLA-typed donors. Of the roughly 400 genotyped donors, approximately 83% fell in the genetic ancestry cluster associated with self-reported Caucasian donors. The aim of the study was to test whether cataloging public T cell receptors could identify signatures of past pathogen exposure. The T cell repertoires of several hundred subjects were profiled by immunosequencing and related to cytomegalovirus serostatus. A separate validation cohort of over 95 different subjects was used in addition to the roughly 720-subject first cohort. To predict cytomegalovirus infection status, the study brought together high-throughput TCR immunosequencing, statistical association of individual TCRs with disease status, and machine learning. A later analysis re-analyzed previously published TCR beta repertoires from 550 to 700 donors and added high-resolution HLA genotyping to study TCR occurrence patterns. The later analysis used no new phenotypic data to find candidate immune exposures, relying instead on TCR beta sequences and their occurrence across donors. To decide whether each TCR beta V gene segment behaved as functional or pseudogenic, an earlier analysis of some 570 of the donors relied on high-throughput TCR beta sequencing. Donor age, sex, ethnicity and CMV serostatus were compiled alongside the repertoire data. Genome-wide SNP genotypes for about 55% of the roughly 670 donors were used in a later genetic analysis, which treated that subset as a discovery cohort. All discovery cohort repertoires had been generated on a single sequencing platform. HLA typing included class I and class II loci at four-digit resolution. Typing coverage varied by locus: 629-630 donors for A, B, C, DRB1 and DQB1; some 520 for DQA1; more than 600 for DPA1; roughly 470 for DPB1. About five DR-DQ haplotypes were treated as single units for association and clustering because of strong linkage in the cohort. On average, roughly 240,000 unique TCR beta nucleotide sequences were sequenced per donor among a few hundred genotyped donors of the cohort, with roughly 18% of those sequences being non-productive. The study at large found these results: A later analysis found that TCR association rates varied across HLA loci, with DRB1 alleles showing the most associated TCRs and HLA-C alleles the fewest. When HLA alleles, especially DR and DQ, strongly co-occurred, attributing TCR associations to individual alleles was difficult. Across donors, most TCR sequences were observed very rarely, whereas some public TCRs were present in many individuals. Sequencing depth was assumed to be roughly uniform across donors in the presence/absence analyses, though that assumption may not hold. A cluster of highly shared sequence variants was judged likely to be a technical artifact of the sequencing pipeline. In a later analysis, most CMV-associated TCR beta chains were found to appear HLA-restricted, with HLA associations seemingly driven largely by CMV exposure. An earlier analysis of roughly 570 of the donors showed that most TCR beta V segments appeared in productive rearrangements either about 90% or about 30% of the time, which broadly matched IMGT annotations. A further reported finding was that TCR beta sequences accurately predicted the HLA-A and HLA-B alleles for most subjects in the first cohort. Linkage disequilibrium might explain the correlated functional status among segregating V segments, but an unknown experimental factor could not be ruled out. V-gene and J-gene trimming of TCR beta chains was associated with a missense DCLRE1C variant in a later genetic analysis, and the association was replicated in an independent cohort. The cohort was sequenced for TCR beta chains only, and without alpha or paired-chain data the features that could be detected were limited. Specific HLA alleles were associated with over 15,000 TCR beta sequences at a false discovery rate of 0.05 in a later analysis. Because some donors lacked HLA typing at each locus, the association tests relied only on the typed subset. In vitro tests confirmed that a few of the cytomegalovirus-associated TCR beta chains recognize cytomegalovirus antigens. The authors suggested that the approach could potentially be generalized to other disease states and immunological phenotypes. According to a later analysis, parvovirus B19, influenza, CMV and Epstein-Barr virus appeared linked to several top co-occurrence clusters. A later genetic analysis reported fewer N-insertions in productive TCRs among donors in an Asian-associated ancestry cluster than the approximately 670-donor mean. In a later analysis, HLA-associated TCR beta chains showed more clonal expansion and lower generation probabilities than non-associated chains that were equally common. The only immune exposure information available for the cohort was CMV serostatus. In the study, approximately 160 TCR beta chains were listed as associated with cytomegalovirus. Because counts were too low, 15 or so rarely observed V segments, including chromosome 9 orphons, were excluded from the earlier analysis of 587 of the donors. The classifier was reported to diagnose cytomegalovirus status with high specificity and sensitivity in both the original and validation cohorts.

About this clone itself: Its antigen specificity is not known. Base qualities are missing; no much larger clone stands one base away.

In total, 500 to 700 healthy bone marrow donors made up the cohort. All cohort members were sampled while nominally healthy, although unrecorded immune exposures were likely present. The donor was CMV seropositive and belonged to the group of more than 250 seropositive cohort members. Each donor provided a peripheral blood sample, and peripheral blood mononuclear cells were used for TCR beta sequencing. The Qiagen DNeasy Blood Extraction Kit was used to extract genomic DNA from the blood cell samples. Library method: the immunoSEQ multiplex PCR assay. For the multiplex PCR, a mixture combining 60 forward primers for TCR Vbeta segments and 13 reverse primers for TCR Jbeta segments was used. Amplification of the CDR3 region of rearranged TCR beta genes was performed with a multiplex PCR assay on genomic DNA. Amplified TCR beta libraries were sequenced as 87-base-pair reads on the Illumina HiSeq System. The paper's data handling went like this. Across the 670 or so repertoires, a later analysis counted tens of millions of unique TCR beta chains, around 11 million of which were shared by at least two donors. To remove PCR and sequencing errors, raw reads were error-corrected and collapsed into unique sequences using a nearest-neighbor algorithm that merged closely related sequences. CDR3 sequences were aligned to IMGT reference sequences to assign V, D and J gene segments. For a sequence to be retained, a match of at least six nucleotides to both a V gene segment and a J gene segment was required. Rearrangements were called productive when the CDR3 lacked stop codons and stayed in frame with V and J; all others were non-productive. Following IMGT convention, CDR3 was defined as the stretch from the second conserved V-encoded cysteine to the conserved J-encoded phenylalanine. In an earlier analysis of around 640 of the donors, sequences lacking an unambiguous match to a single V gene segment were excluded. An earlier analysis of a few hundred of the donors called V segments functional above 56.7% productive rearrangements and segregating when the between-donor standard deviation exceeded 5%. To diagnose cytomegalovirus status from the catalog of TCR beta chain sequences, a statistical classification framework was built. A later analysis assigned V and J genes by comparing TCR nucleotide sequences with IMGT/GENE-DB human TR gene sequences. A later analysis assigned CDR3 sequences and most-parsimonious VDJ recombination scenarios with the TCRdist pipeline. In a later analysis, each TCR beta chain was defined by its CDR3 amino acid sequence together with its V-gene family, and reads lacking a unique V-gene family were excluded. A later analysis removed several hundred highly shared, low-generation-probability nucleotide sequences to deal with suspected cross-contamination and a sequencing artifact. In a later analysis, a clonal expansion index for each public chain was calculated from normalized within-repertoire ranks of inferred template counts. Generation probabilities in a later analysis came from a VDJ recombination model fitted to out-of-frame rearrangements, and those results were checked against IGoR. In a later analysis, TCR-TCR, TCR-HLA and TCR-CMV co-occurrence was scored with hypergeometric tests, and a repertoire-size bias correction was applied to TCR pairs. To estimate false discovery rates, a later analysis permuted the HLA or CMV assignments 20 times. In a later analysis, co-occurring TCRs were grouped using DBSCAN, and TCRdist sequence similarity was added for clustering within HLA-allele-positive subsets. Repertoires with fewer than 30,000 or more than 120,000 public chains were left out of co-occurrence clustering, as were about five repertoires with anomalous nucleotide sharing. As stored in TCRdb, this immuneACCESS dataset retains in-frame rearrangements with V and J assigned. A fraction of the clones does not appear; measured against another copy, unresolved V genes explain less than half of the discrepancy, and the remainder lacks a known reason. V, J and clone size reflect that table, while D and trimming were determined from the DNA. The sample contains 100,000 to 130,000 clones, about 81% of them found a single time. Jointly, the top ten make up 2% to 3% of the sample.

This TCR was sampled from a man younger than 40 in good health and CMV-seropositive. Material for sequencing was PBMCs.

The CDR3: CASSEGTGVDGELFF. The nucleotide sequence reads as follows: TGTGCCAGCAGTGAAGGGACAGGGGTCGATGGGGAGCTGTTTTTT. Recombination connected TRBV6-1 to TRBJ2-2; TRBD1 aligns with 9 central bases. The CDR3 sequence holds 15 residues, the cysteine and phenylalanine included. Only CDR3 DNA is held: 45 bases, read in frame from base 1. Based on the germline V gene, the CDR1 and CDR2 sequences are MNHNS and SASEGT. V lost 1 base and J lost 8 bases, and the count of bases not matched to a germline gene is 5.